Below, 32 T cell receptor beta chains from the same sample are listed, as sequenced in a study of blood T cell repertoires in COVID-19. Method: immunoSEQ multiplex PCR; TCRdb's copy keeps in-frame clones and lacks some. The sample includes about 43,000 clones, about 89% of them seen just once. Sequencing input: peripheral blood. These receptors all come from a human donor in a cohort sampled during active COVID-19.

V gene TRBV21-1 combines with J gene TRBJ2-7; the listed D gene, TRBD1, was not tested against the DNA. TRBV21-1 is a pseudogene locus. The length of the CDR3 is 14 residues. CDR3 sequence reads: CASPRGLPGYEQYF. CDR3 bases: TGTGCCAGCCCAAGGGGTCTCCCAGGCTACGAGCAGTACTTC.

The rearrangement joins TRBV7-9 to TRBJ2-4, with 8 nucleotides matching TRBD2. CDR1 SEHNR and CDR2 FQNEAQ come from the germline V gene (reference sequence). The CDR3 is 15 residues long. The junction had 4 bases not matched to a gene; V was cut back by 3 bases and J by 3 bases. CDR3 DNA: TGTGCCAGCAGCTTGTGGCGGGAGGTCAAAAACATTCAGTACTTC. This gives the protein CASSLWREVKNIQYF.

This rearrangement joins TRBV27 to TRBJ2-3, with D maybe TRBD2 (5 bases). V dropped 5 bases and J dropped 2 bases, with 17 bases sitting between them. The CDR3 has 16 amino acids. The germline V gene encodes CDR1 MNHEY and CDR2 SMNVEV (reference sequence). CDR3 residues: CASSLFAGVVTDTQYF. DNA for the CDR3: TGTGCCAGCAGTCTTTTTGCCGGGGTGGTCACAGATACGCAGTATTTT.

The chain links TRBV6-2 or TRBV6-3 to TRBJ1-1; the D gene is possibly TRBD1 (5 bases). Germline lookup yields CDR1 MNHEY and CDR2 SVGEGT. The CDR3 sequence is 14 residues long. Trimming left V 2 bases short and J 4 bases short, with 11 bases between. The CDR3 spells CASSYGLGRTEAFF. CDR3 in DNA: TGTGCCAGCAGTTACGGTCTGGGGCGCACTGAAGCTTTCTTT.

The chain recombines TRBV9 with TRBJ2-1; 9 bases map to TRBD2. The germline gives CDR1 SGDLS, CDR2 YYNGEE. This CDR3 spans 15 amino acids. V lost 0 bases and J lost 3; bases outside the gene matches: 1. The CDR3: CASSVGLADYNEQFF. CDR3 bases: TGTGCCAGCAGCGTAGGACTAGCGGACTACAATGAGCAGTTCTTC.

The chain joins TRBV18 to TRBJ1-5; 8 bases match TRBD1. The CDR3 covers 14 residues. Unmatched junction bases numbered 2, after V lost 1 base and J lost 6 bases. Germline CDR1 is KGHSH and CDR2 is LQKENI. The CDR3 DNA follows: TGTGCCAGCTCACCACTTGGACAGGGTCAGCCCCAGCATTTT. It translates to CASSPLGQGQPQHF.

The V gene is TRBV7-8, the J gene TRBJ2-7; 13 positions agree with TRBD2. Germline CDR1 SGHVS, CDR2 FQNEAQ. Germline trimming cut 4 bases from V and 6 bases from J; bases unmatched to any gene: 6. The CDR3 extends over 15 amino acids. For the CDR3, the DNA is TGTGCCAGCAGCTCACGGCGACTAGCGGGAGGCGAGCAGTACTTC. It yields the protein CASSSRRLAGGEQYF.

This chain links TRBV20-1 with TRBJ2-2; D gene ambiguous. The CDR3 has 14 residues. With 3 bases removed from V and 0 bases from J, the gap between germline ends came to 8 bases. From germline, CDR1 is DFQATT and CDR2 SNEGSKA (reference sequence). The CDR3 DNA reads as TGCAGTGCTAGTATTCTAGCGAACACCGGGGAGCTGTTTTTT. It specifies CSASILANTGELFF.

The chain carries TRBV19 and TRBJ2-3, with 8 positions matching TRBD2. V trimming: 3 bases; J trimming: 0 bases; junction bases outside the gene matches: 5. The germline V gene encodes CDR1 LNHDA and CDR2 SQIVND (reference sequence). There are 16 residues in the CDR3. The CDR3 spells CASSIGSSGSTDTQYF. The CDR3 coding sequence is TGTGCCAGTAGTATTGGTTCTAGCGGGAGCACAGATACGCAGTATTTT.

The genes are TRBV3-1 (or the pseudogene TRBV3-2) and TRBJ2-1, with 7 bases lining up with TRBD1. The J segment lost 3 bases and the V segment lost 4 bases, leaving 9 bases of the junction unmatched. Germline assignment: CDR1 LGHDT and CDR2 YNNKEL (reference sequence). The length of the CDR3 is 16 residues. The CDR3 loop is CASSLQGGAYYNEQFF. The CDR3 region has the DNA TGTGCCAGCAGCCTTCAAGGGGGCGCGTACTACAATGAGCAGTTCTTC.

The chain employs TRBV7-6 and TRBJ2-3, with D unresolved. Germline assignment: CDR1 SGHVS and CDR2 FNYEAQ. Trimming cost V 5 bases and J 5 bases, with 8 bases left between them. There are 12 residues in the CDR3. CDR3 bases: TGTGCCAGCAGCCGGTTAGAAGATACGCAGTATTTT. The encoded protein is CASSRLEDTQYF.

V usage is TRBV5-1 and J usage is TRBJ2-5, with 15 bases matching TRBD2. V gave up 6 bases and J gave up 5 bases; unmatched junction bases: 11. Germline V gene sequence: CDR1 SGHRS, CDR2 YFSETQ. This CDR3 is 17 amino acids long. In nucleotides, the CDR3 is TGCGCCAGCACCCCTGGGACTAGCGGGAGGAGATTGGAGACCCAGTACTTC. Protein sequence: CASTPGTSGRRLETQYF. The entire variable domain, with the rest obtained from reference TRBV5-1 and TRBJ2-5, is as follows: KAGVTQTPRYLIKTRGQQVTLSCSPISGHRSVSWYQQTPGQGLQFLFEYFSETQRNKGNFPGRFSGRQFSNSRSEMNVSTLELGDSALYLCASTPGTSGRRLETQYFGPGTRLLVL.

The CDR3 reads CASSFGQLAGANVLTF. CDR3 bases: TGTGCCAGCAGTTTCGGACAATTGGCTGGGGCCAACGTCCTGACTTTC. The J gene is TRBJ2-6, the V gene TRBV28; D possibly corresponds to TRBD1 (5 bases). The V end was cut by 3 bases, the J end by 2 bases, with 11 bases between. Germline loops: CDR1 MDHEN, CDR2 SYDVKM. The CDR3 consists of 16 residues.

The chain links TRBV12-2 to TRBJ2-5; TRBD2, the table's D call, was not compared with the DNA. TRBV12-2 is a listed pseudogene. CDR3 length: 17 amino acids. CDR3 DNA sequence: TGTGCAAGTCGCCCACGGGATTTGGTAGCGCGGGGGGAGACCCAGTACTTC. Encoded protein: CASRPRDLVARGETQYF.

The chain recombines TRBV19 with TRBJ1-1; 7 bases are a match to TRBD1. Germline values: CDR1 LNHDA, CDR2 SQIVND (reference sequence). There are 15 residues in the CDR3. The V and J ends lost 3 bases and 5 bases, in that order; junction bases with no gene match: 9. As DNA, the CDR3 is TGTGCCAGTAGTATGGAGCGACAGGGTGGGACTGAAGCTTTCTTT. Its protein is CASSMERQGGTEAFF.

The V and J genes are TRBV10-3 and TRBJ2-3, with D maybe TRBD2 (6 bases). Germline CDR1 ENHRY, CDR2 SYGVKD. This CDR3 contains 13 residues. Trimming left V 10 bases short and J 3 bases short, with 14 bases between. CDR3 coding DNA: TGTGCCACGAGGGACTTGTCGACAGATACGCAGTATTTT. This translates into CATRDLSTDTQYF.

This clone was recorded a few times. The chain employs TRBV2 and TRBJ1-5, with D possibly being TRBD1 (6 bases). V lost 4 bases to trimming and J lost 1 base, with 11 bases between them. The V gene's germline CDR1 is SNHLY and CDR2 FYNNEI. The CDR3 extends over 15 amino acids. In DNA form, the CDR3 reads TGTGCCAGCAGTGCCCAGAGGGGGAGCAATCAGCCCCAGCATTTT. Its protein product is CASSAQRGSNQPQHF.

J is TRBJ2-3 and V is TRBV10-3, with TRBD2 as a possible D gene (6 bases). Germline values: CDR1 ENHRY, CDR2 SYGVKD. Trimming cost V 5 bases and J 4 bases, with 16 bases left between them. The CDR3 consists of 15 residues. Written as DNA, the CDR3 is TGTGCCATCAGTCTGCAAGCGGGTGGCTCAGATACGCAGTATTTT. Protein product: CAISLQAGGSDTQYF.

The V call is TRBV2, the J call TRBJ2-3; tentatively, D is TRBD2 (6 bases). Germline V gene lookup returns CDR1 SNHLY and CDR2 FYNNEI. CDR3 size: 14 residues. The V end was cut by 4 bases, the J end by 8 bases, with 16 bases between. In DNA, the CDR3 is TGTGCCAGCAGTGGTGCTTACGGGGGTGGTACGCAGTATTTT. Its translation: CASSGAYGGGTQYF.

The J gene is TRBJ2-7, the V gene TRBV19; 8 nucleotides agree with TRBD1. CDR1 and CDR2 from the germline V gene are LNHDA and SQIVND (reference sequence). V dropped 3 bases and J dropped 6; count of bases not matched to a gene: 10. The CDR3 is made up of 15 amino acids. The CDR3 here is CASSIVADRVAEQYF. Here the CDR3 DNA reads TGTGCCAGTAGTATCGTAGCGGACAGGGTGGCCGAGCAGTACTTC.

The genes are TRBV5-1 and TRBJ2-3; D is perhaps TRBD2 (5 bases). Germline-derived CDR1 and CDR2 are SGHRS and YFSETQ. The CDR3 has 13 amino acids. With 4 bases removed from V and 3 bases from J, the gap between germline ends came to 9 bases. CDR3 region: CASSARTTDTQYF. The CDR3 DNA is TGCGCCAGCAGCGCAAGGACTACAGATACGCAGTATTTT. Variable domain in full (rest from reference TRBV5-1 and TRBJ2-3): KAGVTQTPRYLIKTRGQQVTLSCSPISGHRSVSWYQQTPGQGLQFLFEYFSETQRNKGNFPGRFSGRQFSNSRSEMNVSTLELGDSALYLCASSARTTDTQYFGPGTRLTVL.

The sample holds one count of this clone. This chain joins TRBV29-1 and TRBJ2-3; the D is unclear. Between the trimmed V and J ends, which lost 7 bases and 0 bases, there was a span of 17 bases. Germline CDR1 reads SQVTM; CDR2 reads ANQGSEA. The CDR3 covers 15 residues. The CDR3 is CSATWSRSSTDTQYF. The CDR3 bases are TGCAGCGCCACCTGGAGCAGATCTAGCACAGATACGCAGTATTTT.

A single count supports this clone. V usage is TRBV19 and J usage is TRBJ2-1, with TRBD1 matching 9 bases. With 8 bases clipped from V and 8 bases from J, the junction kept 4 bases outside the gene matches. CDR3 size: 12 residues. Germline CDR1 and CDR2: LNHDA and SQIVND (reference sequence). CDR3: CASGTGRHEQFF. The DNA for the CDR3 is TGTGCCAGTGGGACAGGGAGGCATGAGCAGTTCTTC.

The J gene is TRBJ1-1, the V gene TRBV28; 7 bases fit TRBD1. Looked up from germline, CDR1 is MDHEN and CDR2 is SYDVKM. This CDR3 contains 15 residues. V lost 8 bases to trimming and J lost 1 base; unmatched junction nucleotides: 10. The DNA for the CDR3 is TGTGCCAGCCTCCTCACCGGGACAGCGAACACTGAAGCTTTCTTT. This translates into CASLLTGTANTEAFF.

The rearrangement joins TRBV24-1 to TRBJ1-1, with TRBD1 identical over 8 bases. Germline CDR1 reads KGHDR; CDR2 reads SFDVKD. V lost 7 bases and J lost 1; bases outside the gene matches: 1. This CDR3 is built from 13 residues. CDR3 sequence: CATRGQGNTEAFF. CDR3 DNA sequence: TGTGCCACCAGAGGACAGGGGAACACTGAAGCTTTCTTT.

The chain carries TRBV28 and TRBJ1-3, with TRBD1 identical over 8 bases. Germline assignment: CDR1 MDHEN and CDR2 SYDVKM. This CDR3 has 15 amino acids. The J segment lost 4 bases and the V segment lost 8 bases, leaving 10 bases of the junction unmatched. CDR3 sequence reads: CASGLGDRNGNTIYF. As DNA, the CDR3 is TGTGCCAGCGGGTTGGGGGACAGGAACGGAAACACCATATATTTT.

The CDR3 region is CATRTSGSHTDTQYF. CDR3 in DNA: TGTGCCACCCGGACTAGCGGGAGCCACACAGATACGCAGTATTTT. The J gene is TRBJ2-3, the V gene TRBV10-3; 13 positions agree with TRBD2. Unmatched junction bases numbered 6, after V lost 10 bases and J lost 2 bases. CDR1 and CDR2 from the germline V gene are ENHRY and SYGVKD. This CDR3 contains 15 residues.

This chain uses TRBV7-8 with TRBJ2-7, with D possibly being TRBD2 (6 bases). The ends were cut back, 5 bases at V and 4 bases at J, with 12 bases in the middle. CDR1 is SGHVS and CDR2 is FQNEAQ in the germline V gene. This CDR3 region has 13 residues. The CDR3 DNA reads as TGTGCCAGCAGCCCTAGCGCGGGTTACGAGCAGTACTTC. Translated, it gives CASSPSAGYEQYF.

This sequence joins TRBV21-1 and TRBJ2-5; the table's TRBD1 call for D was not verified on the DNA. TRBV21-1 is given as a pseudogene. The CDR3 spans 15 residues. The CDR3 region has the DNA TGTGCCAGCAGGCCGGGACAGAAATTTAAAGAGACCCAGTACTTC. It codes for CASRPGQKFKETQYF.

The chain is built from TRBV7-3 and TRBJ2-1, with 10 bases lining up with TRBD2. The CDR3 length is 15 residues. CDR1 is SGHTA and CDR2 is FQGTGA in the germline V gene. V gave up 3 bases and J gave up 8 bases; unmatched junction bases: 7. The CDR3 region has the DNA TGTGCCAGCAGCTTTGGGACTAGCGTAAGTGATGAGCAGTTCTTC. Its protein is CASSFGTSVSDEQFF.

The CDR3 protein is CASKTGQGGQPQHF. CDR3 DNA: TGTGCCAGCAAAACGGGACAGGGTGGTCAGCCCCAGCATTTT. The chain has TRBV27 and TRBJ1-5, with 9 bases that match TRBD1. Germline assignment: CDR1 MNHEY and CDR2 SMNVEV (reference sequence). The CDR3 is 14 amino acids. The junction had 7 bases not matched to a gene; V was cut back by 7 bases and J by 6 bases.

The chain joins TRBV30 to TRBJ1-1, with D possibly matching TRBD1 (5 bases). The CDR3 totals 14 residues. V lost 0 bases to trimming and J lost 5 bases, with 13 bases between them. The germline gives CDR1 GTSNPN, CDR2 SVGIG (reference sequence). CDR3 bases: TGTGCCTGGAGTGTAGGAGGGGTGGGAACTGAAGCTTTCTTT. It codes for CAWSVGGVGTEAFF.